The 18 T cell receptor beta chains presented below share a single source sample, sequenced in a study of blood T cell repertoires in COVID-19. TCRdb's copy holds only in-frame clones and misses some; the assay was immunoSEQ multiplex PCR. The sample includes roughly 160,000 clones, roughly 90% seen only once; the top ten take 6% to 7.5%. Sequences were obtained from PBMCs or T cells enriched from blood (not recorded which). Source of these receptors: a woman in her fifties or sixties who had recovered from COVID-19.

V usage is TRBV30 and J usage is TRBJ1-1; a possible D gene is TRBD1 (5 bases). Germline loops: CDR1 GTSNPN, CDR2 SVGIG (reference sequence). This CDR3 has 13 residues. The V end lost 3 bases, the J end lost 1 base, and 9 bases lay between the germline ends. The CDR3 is CAWRIRENTEAFF. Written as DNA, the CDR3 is TGTGCCTGGAGGATCAGGGAGAACACTGAAGCTTTCTTT.

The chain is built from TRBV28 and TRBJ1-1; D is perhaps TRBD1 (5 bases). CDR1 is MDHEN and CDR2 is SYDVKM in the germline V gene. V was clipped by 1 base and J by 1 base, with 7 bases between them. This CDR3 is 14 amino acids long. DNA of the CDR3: TGTGCCAGCAGTTTATCGGACAAGAACACTGAAGCTTTCTTT. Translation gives CASSLSDKNTEAFF.

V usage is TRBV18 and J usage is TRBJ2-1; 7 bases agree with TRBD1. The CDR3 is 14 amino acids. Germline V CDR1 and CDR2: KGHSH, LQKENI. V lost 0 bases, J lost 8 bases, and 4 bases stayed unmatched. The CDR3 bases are TGTGCCAGCTCACCACCGAGGGGGCGCGATGAGCAGTTCTTC. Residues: CASSPPRGRDEQFF.

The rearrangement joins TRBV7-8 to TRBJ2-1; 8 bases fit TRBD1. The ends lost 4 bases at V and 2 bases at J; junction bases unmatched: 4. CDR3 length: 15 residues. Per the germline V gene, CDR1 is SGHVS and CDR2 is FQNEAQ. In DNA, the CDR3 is TGTGCCAGCAGCTCTGACAGGGGAGCCTACAATGAGCAGTTCTTC. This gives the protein CASSSDRGAYNEQFF. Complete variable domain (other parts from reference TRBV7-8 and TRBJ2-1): GAGVSQSPRYKVAKRGQDVALRCDPISGHVSLFWYQQALGQGPEFLTYFQNEAQLDKSGLPSDRFFAERPEGSVSTLKIQRTQQEDSAVYLCASSSDRGAYNEQFFGPGTRLTVL.

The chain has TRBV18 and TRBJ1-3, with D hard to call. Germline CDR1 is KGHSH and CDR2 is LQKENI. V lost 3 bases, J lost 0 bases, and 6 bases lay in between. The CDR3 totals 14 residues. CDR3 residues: CASSPPYSGNTIYF. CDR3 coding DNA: TGTGCCAGCTCACCCCCGTACTCTGGAAACACCATATATTTT. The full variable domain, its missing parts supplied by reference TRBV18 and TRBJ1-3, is NAGVMQNPRHLVRRRGQEARLRCSPMKGHSHVYWYRQLPEEGLKFMVYLQKENIIDESGMPKERFSAEFPKEGPSILRIQQVVRGDSAAYFCASSPPYSGNTIYFGEGSWLTVV.

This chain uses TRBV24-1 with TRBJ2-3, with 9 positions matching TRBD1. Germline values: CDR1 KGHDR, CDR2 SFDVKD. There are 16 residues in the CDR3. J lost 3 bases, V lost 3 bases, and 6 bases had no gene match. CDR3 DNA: TGTGCCACCAGTGATGCCCCGGGACAGGGTACAGATACGCAGTATTTT. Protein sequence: CATSDAPGQGTDTQYF.

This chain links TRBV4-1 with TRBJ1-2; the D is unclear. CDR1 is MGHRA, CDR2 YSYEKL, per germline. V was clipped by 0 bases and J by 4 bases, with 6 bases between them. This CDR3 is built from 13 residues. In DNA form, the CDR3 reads TGCGCCAGCAGCCAAGAAAGCTCCTATGGCTACACCTTC. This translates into CASSQESSYGYTF.

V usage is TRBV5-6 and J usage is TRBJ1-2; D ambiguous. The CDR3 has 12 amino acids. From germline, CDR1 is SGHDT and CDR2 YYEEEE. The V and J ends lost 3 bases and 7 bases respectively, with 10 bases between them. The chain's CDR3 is CASSSSRSGYTF. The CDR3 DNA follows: TGTGCCAGCAGCTCGAGTAGATCTGGCTACACCTTC.

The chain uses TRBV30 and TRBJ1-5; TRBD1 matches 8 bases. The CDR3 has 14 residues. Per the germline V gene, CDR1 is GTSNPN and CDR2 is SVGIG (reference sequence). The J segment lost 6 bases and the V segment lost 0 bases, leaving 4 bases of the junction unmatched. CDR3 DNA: TGTGCCTGGAGTGTACGAACAGGGGGTCAGCCCCAGCATTTT. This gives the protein CAWSVRTGGQPQHF.

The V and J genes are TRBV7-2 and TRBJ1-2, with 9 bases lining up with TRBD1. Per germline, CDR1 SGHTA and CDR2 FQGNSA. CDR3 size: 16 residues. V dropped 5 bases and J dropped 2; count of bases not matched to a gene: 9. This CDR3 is CASSRFRDRENYGYTF. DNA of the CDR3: TGTGCCAGCAGCCGTTTCCGGGACAGGGAAAACTATGGCTACACCTTC.

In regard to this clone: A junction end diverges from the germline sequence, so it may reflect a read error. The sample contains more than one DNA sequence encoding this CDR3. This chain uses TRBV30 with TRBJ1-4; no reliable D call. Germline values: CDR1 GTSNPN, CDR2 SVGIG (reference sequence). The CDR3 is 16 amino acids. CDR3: CAWSASRISTNEKLFF. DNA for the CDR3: TGTGCCTGGAGTGCATCCAGAATTTCAACTAATGAAAAACTATTTTTT.

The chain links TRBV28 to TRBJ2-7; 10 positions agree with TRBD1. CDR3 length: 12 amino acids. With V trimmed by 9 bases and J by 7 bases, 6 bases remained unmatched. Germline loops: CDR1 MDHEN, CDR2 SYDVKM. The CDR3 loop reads CASGTGAREQYF. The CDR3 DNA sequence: TGTGCCAGTGGGACAGGGGCGCGGGAGCAGTACTTC.

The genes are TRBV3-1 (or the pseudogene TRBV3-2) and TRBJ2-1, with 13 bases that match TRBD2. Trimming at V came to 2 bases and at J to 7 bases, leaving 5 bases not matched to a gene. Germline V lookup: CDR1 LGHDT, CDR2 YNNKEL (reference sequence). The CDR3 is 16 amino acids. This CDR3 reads CASSQPLTSGRNEQFF. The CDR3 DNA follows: TGTGCCAGCAGCCAACCTTTGACTAGCGGGAGGAATGAGCAGTTCTTC.

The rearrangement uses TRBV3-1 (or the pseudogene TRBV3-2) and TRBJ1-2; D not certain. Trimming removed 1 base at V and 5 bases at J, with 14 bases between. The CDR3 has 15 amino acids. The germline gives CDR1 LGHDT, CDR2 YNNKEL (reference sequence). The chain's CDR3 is CASSQASRERYGYTF. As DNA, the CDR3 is TGTGCCAGCAGCCAAGCTTCAAGGGAGCGGTATGGCTACACCTTC.

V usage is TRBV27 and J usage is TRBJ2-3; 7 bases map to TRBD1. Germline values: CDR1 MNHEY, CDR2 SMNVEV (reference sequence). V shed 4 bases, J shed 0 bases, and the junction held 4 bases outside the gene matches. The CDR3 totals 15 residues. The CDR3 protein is CASSSRQGSTDTQYF. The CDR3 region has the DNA TGTGCCAGCAGTTCCCGACAGGGTAGCACAGATACGCAGTATTTT.

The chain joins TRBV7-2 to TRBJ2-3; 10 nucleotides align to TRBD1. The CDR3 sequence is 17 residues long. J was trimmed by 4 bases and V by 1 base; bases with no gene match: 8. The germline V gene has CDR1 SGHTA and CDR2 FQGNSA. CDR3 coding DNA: TGTGCCAGCAGCTTAGTTCCCGGGACAGGGGTCGCAGATACGCAGTATTTT. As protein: CASSLVPGTGVADTQYF.

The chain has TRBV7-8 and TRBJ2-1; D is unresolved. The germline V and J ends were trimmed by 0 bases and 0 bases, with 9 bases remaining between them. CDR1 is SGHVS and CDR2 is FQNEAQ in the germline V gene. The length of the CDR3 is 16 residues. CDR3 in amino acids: CASSLALGGSYNEQFF. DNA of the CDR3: TGTGCCAGCAGCTTAGCGCTAGGCGGCTCCTACAATGAGCAGTTCTTC.

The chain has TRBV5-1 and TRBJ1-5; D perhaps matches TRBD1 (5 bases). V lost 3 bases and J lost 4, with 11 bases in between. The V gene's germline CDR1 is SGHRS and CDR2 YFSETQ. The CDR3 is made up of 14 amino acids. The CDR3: CASSSDSPNQPQHF. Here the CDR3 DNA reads TGCGCCAGCAGCTCTGACAGCCCGAATCAGCCCCAGCATTTT. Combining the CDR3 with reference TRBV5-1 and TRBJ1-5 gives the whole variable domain KAGVTQTPRYLIKTRGQQVTLSCSPISGHRSVSWYQQTPGQGLQFLFEYFSETQRNKGNFPGRFSGRQFSNSRSEMNVSTLELGDSALYLCASSSDSPNQPQHFGDGTRLSIL.